This T cell receptor (beta chain) comes out of a study of Graves' ophthalmopathy and Graves' hyperthyroidism. Whole-study findings and limits: Among thyroid clonotypes expanded above 0.001 frequency, most also appeared in blood.

Between the trimmed V and J ends, which lost 4 bases and 4 bases, there was a span of 11 bases. The CDR3 consists of 13 residues. RNA transcripts provided the template for amplifying TCR beta CDR3 regions. HTBI primers primed a first-round RT-PCR, and a second-round multiplex PCR followed. TCRdb analysed the multiplex PCR reads with MiXCR anew, one entry per CDR3 protein. Of hundreds of thousands of distinct CDR3 sequences listed, 20% to 25% are singletons. This clonotype has a count of ten or more. Its specificity is not known. Sequencing used peripheral blood. The TCR was taken from a young woman with stable Graves' hyperthyroidism. Some clones in this sample may be carry-over from other donors' samples. The rearrangement links TRBV12-3 or TRBV12-4 to TRBJ2-7; either TRBD1 or TRBD2 may supply D (5 bases each). In nucleotides, the CDR3 is TGTGCCAGCAGTTCAGGGAGCCCGTACGAGCAGTACTTC. Translating gives CASSSGSPYEQYF.